A selection of T cell receptor beta chains follows, all from one sample in a study of cytomegalovirus exposure and HLA in healthy donors. Libraries were prepared by immunoSEQ multiplex PCR; TCRdb keeps only in-frame clonotypes and omits some of them. The repertoire holds some 93,000 clones, with 65% to 85% as singletons. Material: PBMCs. The source of these receptors is a man aged 45-65 years in good health and CMV-seronegative. Each CDR3 is given with its conserved first and last residue. A D gene is named only where the DNA matches it firmly. Only some rows state a clone size, as once, few, many or a class for expanded clones.

d_gene	abundance	v_gene	j_gene	CDR3aa	CDR3nt
.	.	TRBV10-2	TRBJ1-4	CASSDRTRDVEKLFF	TGCGCCAGCAGTGATCGGACGCGGGACGTTGAAAAACTGTTTTTT
.	.	TRBV5-4	TRBJ2-7	CASSLDRWAYEQYF	TGTGCCAGCAGCTTGGACAGGTGGGCCTACGAGCAGTACTTC
TRBD2	.	TRBV7-2	TRBJ2-1	CASSSSGSTHNEQFF	TGTGCCAGCAGCTCTAGCGGGAGTACCCACAATGAGCAGTTCTTC
.	few	TRBV5-4	TRBJ1-5	CASSTTGVNQPQHF	TGTGCCAGCAGCACGACAGGAGTGAATCAGCCCCAGCATTTT
.	.	TRBV10-3	TRBJ2-7	CAISEGGSAYEQYF	TGTGCCATCAGTGAAGGGGGTAGCGCGTACGAGCAGTACTTC
.	.	TRBV19	TRBJ1-4	CASNPGRGEKLFF	TGTGCCAGTAACCCAGGCCGGGGTGAAAAACTGTTTTTT
.	.	TRBV19	TRBJ1-3	CASSMGTASGNTIYF	TGTGCCAGTAGTATGGGCACCGCCTCTGGAAACACCATATATTTT
.	.	TRBV21-1	TRBJ2-1	CASSKSGNEQFF	TGTGCCAGCAGCAAGTCGGGGAATGAGCAGTTCTTC
.	.	TRBV6-1	TRBJ2-7	CASSEANGQYEQYF	TGTGCCAGCAGTGAAGCCAATGGACAGTACGAGCAGTACTTC
TRBD1	.	TRBV5-1	TRBJ2-5	CASSQPGTGEETQYF	TGCGCCAGCAGCCAACCCGGGACAGGGGAAGAGACCCAGTACTTC
TRBD2	.	TRBV10-3	TRBJ2-1	CASGTSGRGGNEQFF	TGTGCCAGTGGGACTAGCGGGAGGGGGGGTAATGAGCAGTTCTTC
.	.	TRBV28	TRBJ1-4	CASSSDRHSTSNEKLFF	TGTGCCAGCAGTTCAGACAGGCACTCAACGTCGAATGAAAAACTGTTTTTT
TRBD1	once	TRBV27	TRBJ1-2	CASSPLGQVYGYTF	TGTGCCAGCAGTCCCCTGGGACAGGTCTATGGCTACACCTTC
TRBD2	few	TRBV6-5	TRBJ2-7	CASSPGTSGIYEQYF	TGTGCCAGCAGCCCCGGGACTAGCGGAATCTACGAGCAGTACTTC
TRBD2	.	TRBV5-4	TRBJ2-1	CASSLGPSGSIYNEQFF	TGTGCCAGCAGCTTGGGTCCTAGCGGGAGCATCTACAATGAGCAGTTCTTC
.	few	TRBV6-5	TRBJ1-1	CASGARNTEAFF	TGTGCCAGCGGGGCGAGGAATACTGAAGCTTTCTTT
.	.	TRBV5-1	TRBJ2-3	CASSLRTPGTDTQYF	TGCGCCAGCAGCTTGAGGACTCCGGGGACAGATACGCAGTATTTT
TRBD1	.	TRBV4-3	TRBJ1-6	CASSQDRQGRSPLHF	TGCGCCAGCAGCCAAGACAGACAGGGGCGGTCACCCCTCCACTTT
.	.	TRBV9	TRBJ1-3	CASSIQGRYSGNTIYF	TGTGCCAGCAGCATACAGGGACGGTACTCTGGAAACACCATATATTTT
TRBD2	.	TRBV4-1	TRBJ2-3	CASSHPGLAAITDTQYF	TGCGCCAGCAGCCACCCGGGACTAGCGGCCATCACAGATACGCAGTATTTT
TRBD1	.	TRBV5-6	TRBJ1-2	CASSPRTGDGYTF	TGTGCCAGCAGCCCTAGGACAGGGGATGGCTACACCTTC
TRBD1	.	TRBV29-1	TRBJ1-5	CSVGQAEGQPQHF	TGCAGCGTAGGACAGGCGGAGGGCCAGCCCCAGCATTTT
TRBD1	.	TRBV5-1	TRBJ1-2	CASSYQGQGDGYTF	TGCGCCAGCAGCTATCAGGGACAGGGGGACGGCTACACCTTC
TRBD1	.	TRBV6-1	TRBJ1-1	CASSEQAGGAGFF	TGTGCCAGCAGTGAGCAGGCAGGGGGCGCCGGTTTCTTT
TRBD1	medium-sized	TRBV6-6	TRBJ2-2	CASRTGTGDTGELFF	TGTGCCAGCAGGACCGGGACAGGGGACACCGGGGAGCTGTTTTTT
TRBD1	.	TRBV7-2	TRBJ2-5	CASRAGTGLGAQYF	TGTGCCAGCAGGGCCGGGACAGGGCTGGGGGCCCAGTACTTC
TRBD2	.	TRBV28	TRBJ2-1	CASTSGRAPFF	TGTGCCAGTACTAGCGGGAGGGCCCCGTTCTTC
TRBD1	.	TRBV13	TRBJ1-2	CASSAAGTGVYGYTF	TGTGCCAGCAGCGCGGCCGGGACAGGGGTCTATGGCTACACCTTC
TRBD2	.	TRBV6-5	TRBJ2-7	CATSIAGTSTYEQYF	TGTGCCACCAGTATTGCCGGGACTAGCACCTACGAGCAGTACTTC
.	.	TRBV9	TRBJ2-2	CASSVVAEAVRLFF	TGTGCCAGCAGCGTAGTAGCGGAGGCCGTAAGGCTGTTTTTT
.	.	TRBV28	TRBJ1-2	CASSLTTLTEIYGYTF	TGTGCCAGCAGCCTAACCACCCTGACAGAAATCTATGGCTACACCTTC
TRBD1	.	TRBV15	TRBJ2-7	CATSRGLDRAEQYF	TGTGCCACCAGCAGAGGCCTGGACAGGGCCGAGCAGTACTTC
TRBD1	.	TRBV30	TRBJ2-7	CAWSRPTGYSYEQYF	TGTGCCTGGAGTCGACCGACAGGGTACTCCTACGAGCAGTACTTC
.	.	TRBV6-1	TRBJ2-3	CASSEHLTDTQYF	TGTGCCAGCAGTGAACACCTAACAGATACGCAGTATTTT
.	few	TRBV6-5	TRBJ1-4	CASSYGEPNEKLFF	TGTGCCAGCAGTTACGGGGAGCCTAATGAAAAACTGTTTTTT
.	once	TRBV7-6	TRBJ2-1	CASSSPTSYNEQFF	TGTGCCAGCAGCAGCCCGACTAGTTACAATGAGCAGTTCTTC
.	.	TRBV7-2	TRBJ1-5	CASSFNPDQPQHF	TGTGCCAGCAGCTTTAATCCGGATCAGCCCCAGCATTTT
TRBD2	.	TRBV11-3	TRBJ2-1	CASSLGTSRYNEQFF	TGTGCCAGCAGCTTAGGGACTAGCAGATACAATGAGCAGTTCTTC
.	.	TRBV29-1	TRBJ2-1	CSVDQGGRYNEQFF	TGCAGCGTTGATCAGGGGGGAAGGTACAATGAGCAGTTCTTC
.	.	TRBV7-9	TRBJ2-7	CSSSLALSSYEQYF	TGTTCCAGCAGCTTAGCCCTATCGTCATACGAGCAGTACTTC
TRBD1	.	TRBV5-1	TRBJ2-3	CASRSDRNTDTQYF	TGCGCCAGCAGGTCGGACAGGAACACAGATACGCAGTATTTT
TRBD1	.	TRBV27	TRBJ2-7	CASSLRDRGRPYEQYF	TGTGCCAGCAGTTTACGGGACAGGGGGCGACCCTACGAGCAGTACTTC
TRBD2	.	TRBV6-4	TRBJ2-1	CASSALAGGSLRYNEQFF	TGTGCCAGCAGTGCCCTAGCGGGAGGATCGCTACGCTACAATGAGCAGTTCTTC
.	.	TRBV29-1	TRBJ2-3	CSVDYLGHTQYF	TGCAGCGTTGATTACCTTGGCCATACGCAGTATTTT
TRBD2	.	TRBV7-3	TRBJ2-1	CASSPTSGGTNEQFF	TGTGCCAGCAGCCCAACTAGCGGAGGTACGAATGAGCAGTTCTTC
TRBD1	few	TRBV18	TRBJ2-2	CASSSGTGGTGELFF	TGTGCCAGCTCGTCCGGGACAGGGGGAACCGGGGAGCTGTTTTTT
TRBD1	.	TRBV11-3	TRBJ2-2	CASSQGQGASTGELFF	TGTGCCAGCAGCCAGGGCCAGGGGGCAAGCACCGGGGAGCTGTTTTTT
.	few	TRBV5-4	TRBJ2-7	CASSLDPAAREDYEQYF	TGTGCCAGCAGCTTGGATCCTGCAGCCAGGGAAGATTACGAGCAGTACTTC
.	.	TRBV2	TRBJ2-7	CASGSRRAAPYEQYF	TGTGCCAGCGGGTCGAGGCGGGCCGCCCCCTACGAGCAGTACTTC
TRBD2	.	TRBV27	TRBJ2-7	CASSPLPGEGYTYEQYF	TGTGCCAGCAGTCCTCTCCCGGGGGAGGGGTACACCTACGAGCAGTACTTC
TRBD2	.	TRBV7-9	TRBJ2-4	CASSFIGLAGDKNIQYF	TGTGCCAGCAGCTTCATAGGACTAGCGGGAGACAAAAACATTCAGTACTTC